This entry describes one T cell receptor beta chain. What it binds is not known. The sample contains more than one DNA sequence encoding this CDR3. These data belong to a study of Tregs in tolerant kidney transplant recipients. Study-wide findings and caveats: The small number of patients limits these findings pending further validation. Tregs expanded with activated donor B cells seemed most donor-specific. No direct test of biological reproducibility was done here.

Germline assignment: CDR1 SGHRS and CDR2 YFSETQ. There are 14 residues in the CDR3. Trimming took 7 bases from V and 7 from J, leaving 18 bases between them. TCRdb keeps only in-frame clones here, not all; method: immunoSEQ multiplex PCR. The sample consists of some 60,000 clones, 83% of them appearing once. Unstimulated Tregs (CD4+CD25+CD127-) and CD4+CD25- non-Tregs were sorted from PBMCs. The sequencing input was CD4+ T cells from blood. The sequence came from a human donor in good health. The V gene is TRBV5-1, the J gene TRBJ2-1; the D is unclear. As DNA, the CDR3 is TGCGCCAGCTCCTTAGGCGCTGGCCCAAATGAGCAGTTCTTC. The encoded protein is CASSLGAGPNEQFF.